The entry that follows covers one TCR beta chain sequence. Antigen: not known. The data derive from a study of CD8+CD57+ T cells in acquired aplastic anemia. General study points: Both patients and controls carried the same twenty-nine CD8+ CDR3 sequences. Any difference that existed in CD8+ Simpson's diversity between patients and controls was not significant.

Patients included in sequencing had previously demonstrated CD8+CD57+ cell expansion by flow cytometry. For CDR3 and TCR beta VDJ profiling, genomic DNA was the template used. TCRdb analysed the reads with MiXCR anew, one entry per CDR3 protein. In the table there are more than 95,000 distinct CDR3 sequences, approximately 41% of which are singletons. Germline-derived CDR1 and CDR2 are LNHDA and SQIVND (reference sequence). This CDR3 spans 12 amino acids. The V end lost 7 bases, the J end lost 6 bases, and 10 bases lay between the germline ends. Sequencing used sorted CD4+, CD8+, or CD8+CD57+ T cells (not recorded which) from PBMCs. This TCR derives from a human donor with aplastic anemia. The chain joins TRBV19 to TRBJ1-5; D is possibly TRBD1 (6 bases). CDR3 sequence: CASTRGIQPQHF. As DNA, the CDR3 is TGTGCCAGTACGAGGGGGATTCAGCCCCAGCATTTT.